The 3 T cell receptor beta chains listed next were all sequenced from one sample in a study of beta chain features in type 1 diabetes. Every isolated RNA sample was fully reverse transcribed, so sequencing captured expressed TCRB transcripts. Repertoires were generated with immunoSEQ multiplex PCR, while TCRdb's copy carries only in-frame clones and drops some. The profile shows hundreds of thousands of clones, 17% of them singletons. The sequenced sample consisted of naive CD4+ T cells from blood. The receptors originated from a woman aged 18-29 years in good health.

In this sample, this clone turned up a few times. The chain is built from TRBV10-3 and TRBJ2-2, with D perhaps matching TRBD2 (5 bases). Germline loops: CDR1 ENHRY, CDR2 SYGVKD. The V and J ends lost 10 bases and 0 bases respectively, with 12 bases between them. The CDR3 runs 14 residues. CDR3 coding DNA: TGTGCCACCTCGGACGGGGCGAACACCGGGGAGCTGTTTTTT. The encoded protein is CATSDGANTGELFF.

The chain employs TRBV29-1 and TRBJ2-1, with 16 bases that match TRBD2. After removal of 3 bases from V and 8 bases from J, the junction contained 10 bases not matched to a gene. Germline V lookup: CDR1 SQVTM, CDR2 ANQGSEA. The CDR3 extends over 17 amino acids. CDR3 sequence reads: CSVETGTSGRAMYEQFF. The CDR3 nucleotides are TGCAGCGTTGAGACCGGGACTAGCGGGAGGGCCATGTATGAGCAGTTCTTC.

This clone turned up a few times. The chain is built from TRBV15 and TRBJ2-3; 9 bases agree with TRBD2. The V gene end was trimmed by 0 bases and the J gene end by 0 bases; junction bases not matched to a gene: 4. Germline CDR1 and CDR2: LNHNV and YYDKDF (reference sequence). There are 17 residues in the CDR3. The CDR3 DNA follows: TGTGCCACCAGCAGAGACGCTAGCGGGACTAGCACAGATACGCAGTATTTT. As protein: CATSRDASGTSTDTQYF.